This TCR beta chain originates from a study of circulating and synovial CD4+ cells in juvenile arthritis. The V end was cut by 6 bases, the J end by 6 bases, with 11 bases between. The germline CDR1 and CDR2 sequences are DFQATT and SNEGSKA (reference sequence). This CDR3 is built from 11 residues. As concerns this clone: Its antigen remains unknown.

Clones were sequenced by immunoSEQ multiplex PCR, and TCRdb holds only the in-frame ones, with some missing. The sample records fewer than 35,000 clones, about 95% being singletons. Study observations and caveats: Compared with bulk blood, circulating pathogenic-like lymphocytes shared substantially more CDR3 sequences with synovial T cells.

Sequences were obtained from CD4+ T cells from blood. The chain links TRBV20-1 to TRBJ1-2; D is uncertain. The receptor was derived from a human donor with juvenile idiopathic arthritis. The DNA for the CDR3 is TGCAGTGCCCCACCCTCTAATGGCTACACCTTC. It encodes CSAPPSNGYTF.